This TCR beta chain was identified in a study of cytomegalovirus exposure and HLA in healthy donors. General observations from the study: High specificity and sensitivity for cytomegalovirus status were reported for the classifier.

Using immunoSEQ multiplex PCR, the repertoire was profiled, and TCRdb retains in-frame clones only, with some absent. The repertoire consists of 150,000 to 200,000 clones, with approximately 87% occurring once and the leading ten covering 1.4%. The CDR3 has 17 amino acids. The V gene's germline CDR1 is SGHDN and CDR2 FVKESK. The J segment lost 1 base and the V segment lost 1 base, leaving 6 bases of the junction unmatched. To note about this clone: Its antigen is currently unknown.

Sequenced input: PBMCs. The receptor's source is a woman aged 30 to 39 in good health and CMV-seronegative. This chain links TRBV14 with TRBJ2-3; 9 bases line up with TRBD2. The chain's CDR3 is CASSQVVAGARTDTQYF. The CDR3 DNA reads TGTGCCAGCAGCCAAGTCGTAGCGGGGGCCCGCACAGATACGCAGTATTTT.